The sequence of this TCR beta chain was determined in a study of T-cell reconstitution after alpha-beta-depleted transplantation in children. TCRbeta library construction was performed incorporating unique molecular identifiers. Each CDR3 protein gets one entry after TCRdb re-called the PCR reads with MiXCR. The data show some 590,000 distinct CDR3 sequences, 10% seen once. This CDR3 is built from 15 residues. Unmatched junction bases numbered 6, after V lost 5 bases and J lost 7 bases. CDR1 DFQATT and CDR2 SNEGSKA come from the germline V gene (reference sequence). This clonotype was detected a few times.

The receptor was isolated from a human donor who donated a stem cell graft to a child with acute myeloid leukemia. The sample here was PBMCs from the stem cell graft donor, taken from the stem cell graft. The chain combines TRBV20-1 with TRBJ2-2; the match to TRBD2 covers 14 bases. The CDR3 is CSARGLAGVNGELFF. The DNA of the CDR3 is TGCAGTGCTCGGGGACTAGCGGGAGTTAACGGGGAGCTGTTTTTT.